This note documents a single T cell receptor beta chain sequence. Antigen: not known. The sample is drawn from a study of cytomegalovirus exposure and HLA in healthy donors. Study findings and constraints: A later analysis reported that several of the most significant clusters appeared to be linked to common viral pathogens, among them Epstein-Barr virus. In a later analysis, HLA-associated TCR beta chains were more clonally expanded than equally common others.

Vbeta (60) and Jbeta (13) primers were used in the PCR. The repertoire was sequenced with immunoSEQ multiplex PCR; TCRdb's copy has only in-frame clones and lacks some. Among roughly 96,000 clones listed, 65% to 80% were seen once. Losses at the gene ends were 6 bases for V and 5 bases for J; bases not matched to a gene: 8. The germline V gene has CDR1 LNHDA and CDR2 SQIVND (reference sequence). The CDR3 consists of 15 residues. V and J are TRBV19 and TRBJ1-5; 9 positions agree with TRBD1. The sequencing sample was made of PBMCs. The TCR sequence derives from a woman aged 70 to 79 in good health and CMV-seropositive. For the CDR3, the DNA is TGTGCCAGTAGAACCAGACAGGGGGGTGATCAGCCCCAGCATTTT. Residues: CASRTRQGGDQPQHF.